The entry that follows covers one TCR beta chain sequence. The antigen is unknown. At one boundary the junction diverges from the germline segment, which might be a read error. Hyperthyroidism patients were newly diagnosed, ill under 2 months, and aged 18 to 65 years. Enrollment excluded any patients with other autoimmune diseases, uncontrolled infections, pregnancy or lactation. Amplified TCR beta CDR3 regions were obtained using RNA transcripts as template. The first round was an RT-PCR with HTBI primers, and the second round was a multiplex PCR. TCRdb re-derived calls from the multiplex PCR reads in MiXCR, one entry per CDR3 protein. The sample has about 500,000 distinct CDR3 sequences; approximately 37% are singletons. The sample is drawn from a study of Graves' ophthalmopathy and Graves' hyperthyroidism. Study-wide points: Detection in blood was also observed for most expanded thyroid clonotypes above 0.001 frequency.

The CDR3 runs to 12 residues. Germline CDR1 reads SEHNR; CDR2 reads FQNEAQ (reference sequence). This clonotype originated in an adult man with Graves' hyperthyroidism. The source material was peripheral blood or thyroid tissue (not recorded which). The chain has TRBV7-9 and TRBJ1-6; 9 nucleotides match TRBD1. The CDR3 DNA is TGCGCCAGCAGCTGGGACAGGGCGCCCCTCCACTTT. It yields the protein CASSWDRAPLHF.